This TCR beta chain was identified in a study of blood T cell dynamics during melanoma immunotherapy. Study-wide context: Metastatic melanoma patients received first-line pembrolizumab or nivolumab plus ipilimumab. The study, taken as a whole, reports: Unlike progressors, later disease-control patients had W3 repertoires gaining clonality or diversity.

Generated by immunoSEQ multiplex PCR, the TCRdb table keeps only in-frame clones and is missing some. Seen here are about 6,300 clones, around 90% observed once, and the top ten hold 5%. Note on this clone: Antigen specificity is unknown.

CDR1 and CDR2 from the germline V gene are SGHRS and YFSETQ. Germline trimming cut 4 bases from V and 8 bases from J; bases unmatched to any gene: 8. CDR3 length: 14 amino acids. As for time point: week 3, after first cycle of checkpoint inhibitor. This clonotype originated in a human donor with melanoma. This specimen was blood, taken from a patient treated with checkpoint blockade. V usage is TRBV5-1 and J usage is TRBJ1-4; the match to TRBD1 covers 7 bases. CDR3 in DNA: TGCGCCAGCAGCCGGACCCAGGGGGAGGAAAAACTGTTTTTT. This codes for CASSRTQGEEKLFF. The entire variable domain, with the rest obtained from reference TRBV5-1 and TRBJ1-4, is as follows: KAGVTQTPRYLIKTRGQQVTLSCSPISGHRSVSWYQQTPGQGLQFLFEYFSETQRNKGNFPGRFSGRQFSNSRSEMNVSTLELGDSALYLCASSRTQGEEKLFFGSGTQLSVL.